The entry that follows covers one TCR beta chain sequence. The antigen remains undetermined. These data are taken from a study of cytomegalovirus exposure and HLA in healthy donors. Study-level information: Inside one of the first data releases sat about 85 million unique TCRs taken from HLA-typed donors.

This CDR3 has 13 amino acids. Germline lookup yields CDR1 SGHTA and CDR2 FQGNSA. The V end was cut by 5 bases, the J end by 2 bases, with 10 bases between. Study conclusions and caveats: With high specificity and sensitivity, the classifier reportedly diagnosed cytomegalovirus status. In an earlier analysis, in several hundred donors, most V segments appeared productive either ~90% or ~30% of the time.

Primers: 60 Vbeta forward and 13 Jbeta reverse. Some clones are missing from TCRdb's copy, which holds only in-frame ones; the method was immunoSEQ multiplex PCR. The sample yields 100,000 or so clones, roughly 15% seen once. Sequenced input: PBMCs. This TCR was sampled from a female donor in good health and CMV-seronegative. This chain joins TRBV7-2 and TRBJ2-7; D perhaps matches TRBD1 (6 bases). The CDR3 is CASSPDRPYEQYF. The DNA of the CDR3 is TGTGCCAGCAGCCCCGACAGGCCCTACGAGCAGTACTTC.